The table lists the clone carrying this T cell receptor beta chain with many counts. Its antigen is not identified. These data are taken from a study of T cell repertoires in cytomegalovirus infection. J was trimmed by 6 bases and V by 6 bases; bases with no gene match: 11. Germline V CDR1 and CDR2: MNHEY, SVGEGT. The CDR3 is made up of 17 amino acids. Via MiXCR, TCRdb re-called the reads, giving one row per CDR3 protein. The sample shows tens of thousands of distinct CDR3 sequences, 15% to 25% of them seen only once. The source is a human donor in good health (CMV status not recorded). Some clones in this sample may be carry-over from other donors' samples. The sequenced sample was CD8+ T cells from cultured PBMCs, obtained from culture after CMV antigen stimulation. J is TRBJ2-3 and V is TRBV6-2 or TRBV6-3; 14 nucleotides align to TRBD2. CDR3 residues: CASSQGLAGGPWDTQYF. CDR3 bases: TGTGCCAGCAGCCAAGGACTAGCGGGAGGTCCATGGGATACGCAGTATTTT.